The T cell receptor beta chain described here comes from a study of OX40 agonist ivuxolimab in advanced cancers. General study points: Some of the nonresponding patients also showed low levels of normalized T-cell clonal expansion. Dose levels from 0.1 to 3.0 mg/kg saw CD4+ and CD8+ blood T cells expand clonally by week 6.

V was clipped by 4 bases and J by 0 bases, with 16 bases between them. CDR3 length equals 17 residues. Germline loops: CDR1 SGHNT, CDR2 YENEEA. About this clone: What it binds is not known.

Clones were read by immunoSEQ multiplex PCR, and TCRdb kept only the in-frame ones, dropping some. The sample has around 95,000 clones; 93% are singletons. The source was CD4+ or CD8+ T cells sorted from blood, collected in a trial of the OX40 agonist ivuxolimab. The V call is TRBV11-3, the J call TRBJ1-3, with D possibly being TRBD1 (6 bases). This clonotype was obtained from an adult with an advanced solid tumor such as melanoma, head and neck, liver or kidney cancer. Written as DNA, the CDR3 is TGTGCCAGCAGCTCCAATCCCTGGACAGACTCTGGAAACACCATATATTTT. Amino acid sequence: CASSSNPWTDSGNTIYF.